This TCR beta chain was sequenced during a study of OX40 agonist ivuxolimab in advanced cancers. Per the germline V gene, CDR1 is SGHNT and CDR2 is YENEEA. V was shortened by 4 bases and J by 4 bases, with 6 bases between the two germline ends. The CDR3 contains 12 residues. Sequenced by immunoSEQ multiplex PCR; TCRdb stores in-frame clones only, minus some. The data show approximately 70,000 clones, 80% to 85% seen once. This clone was found once. Its specificity is not known. Study-level findings and limits: More expanded clones were found, on average, in CD8+ than in CD4+ T cells.

The clonotype was recovered from an adult with an advanced solid tumor such as melanoma, head and neck, liver or kidney cancer. Here the sequenced sample was CD4+ or CD8+ T cells sorted from blood, taken in a trial of the OX40 agonist ivuxolimab. This chain joins TRBV11-3 and TRBJ2-3; D call uncertain. The CDR3: CASSSDADTQYF. The CDR3 DNA follows: TGTGCCAGCAGCTCGGACGCAGATACGCAGTATTTT.